A selection of T cell receptor beta chains follows, all from one sample in a study of monozygotic twins with cystic fibrosis. Here immunoSEQ multiplex PCR was the method, and the copy in TCRdb shows in-frame clones only, minus some. Of roughly 10,000 clones listed, over 95% are singletons. Sequencing was carried out using blood. These receptors all stem from a boy aged 10-17 years with cystic fibrosis. CDR3s include the opening cysteine and the closing phenylalanine or tryptophan. Each record gives: CDR3 DNA, CDR3 protein, D gene, CDR3 length, J gene, clone size, V gene. The D gene is left open where the match is weak. The size field is filled for only some rows; it gives once, few, many or a size class.

DNA: TGTGCCACCAGCAGAGATGGCCAGGGGGGGGAGCCCCAGCATTTT
CDR3: CATSRDGQGGEPQHF
D: TRBD1
length: 15
J: TRBJ1-5
size: -
V: TRBV15

DNA: TGTGCCAGCAGCAAAGAAGGCCGTGAAAAACTGTTTTTT
CDR3: CASSKEGREKLFF
D: -
length: 13
J: TRBJ1-4
size: -
V: TRBV21-1

DNA: TGCAGCGCCTCCCGGATGGCCCAGCCGATAAACGAGCAGTACTTC
CDR3: CSASRMAQPINEQYF
D: -
length: 15
J: TRBJ2-7
size: once
V: TRBV29-1

DNA: TGTGCCTGCTCTATTTTGAGCAGATTAGGGGGCAGTAACACCGGGGAGCTGTTTTTT
CDR3: CACSILSRLGGSNTGELFF
D: TRBD1
length: 19
J: TRBJ2-2
size: -
V: TRBV30

DNA: TGTGCCAGCAGTTACTTTTACAGTGCAACTAATGAAAAACTGTTTTTT
CDR3: CASSYFYSATNEKLFF
D: -
length: 16
J: TRBJ1-4
size: -
V: TRBV6-5

DNA: TGTGCCAGTACCCAGGACAGGGAGTACAATCAGCCCCAGCATTTT
CDR3: CASTQDREYNQPQHF
D: TRBD1
length: 15
J: TRBJ1-5
size: once
V: TRBV19

DNA: TGTGCCAGCAGCTTAGCTTGGACCATACGGGGCTTAACGGCCTACGAGCAGTACTTC
CDR3: CASSLAWTIRGLTAYEQYF
D: -
length: 19
J: TRBJ2-7
size: once
V: TRBV7-2

DNA: TGTGCCAGCAGTTTCCGAGGGAAGGACTATGGCTACACCTTC
CDR3: CASSFRGKDYGYTF
D: -
length: 14
J: TRBJ1-2
size: -
V: TRBV28

DNA: TGTGCCACCAGCCCCACAGGGCTTAATCAGCCCCAGCATTTT
CDR3: CATSPTGLNQPQHF
D: -
length: 14
J: TRBJ1-5
size: -
V: TRBV15

DNA: TGCGCCAGCGGGGCCCTAGACAGGGGAAGGGCTAACTATGGCTACACCTTC
CDR3: CASGALDRGRANYGYTF
D: TRBD1
length: 17
J: TRBJ1-2
size: once
V: TRBV5-1

DNA: TGCGCCAGCAGCCAAGACGGTTGGGACGAGCAGTACTTC
CDR3: CASSQDGWDEQYF
D: -
length: 13
J: TRBJ2-7
size: once
V: TRBV4-1

DNA: TGTGCCAGCAGCTTAGCGGCGTACTCCTACGAGCAGTACTTC
CDR3: CASSLAAYSYEQYF
D: -
length: 14
J: TRBJ2-7
size: -
V: TRBV7-8

DNA: TGTGCCAGTAGTATACCCTCTTTTCAGGGGATGGTTAACTATGGCTACACCTTC
CDR3: CASSIPSFQGMVNYGYTF
D: -
length: 18
J: TRBJ1-2
size: -
V: TRBV19

DNA: TGTGCCAGCAGCTTAGCGTCGTCGCGTGAAAAACTGTTTTTT
CDR3: CASSLASSREKLFF
D: -
length: 14
J: TRBJ1-4
size: once
V: TRBV7-9

DNA: TGTGCCAGCACCCCGTCCGATGGCTACACCTTC
CDR3: CASTPSDGYTF
D: -
length: 11
J: TRBJ1-2
size: -
V: TRBV2

DNA: TGTGCCACCACAGACCTCGGTGGCTACACCTTC
CDR3: CATTDLGGYTF
D: -
length: 11
J: TRBJ1-2
size: -
V: TRBV6-6

DNA: TGTGCCAGCTCTCAGTGGGGGTCGGAGCAGTACTTC
CDR3: CASSQWGSEQYF
D: -
length: 12
J: TRBJ2-7
size: -
V: TRBV4-2

DNA: TGTGCCAGCAGCTTAGATATCGGTACGGGAGAATCTAGCACAGATACGCAGTATTTT
CDR3: CASSLDIGTGESSTDTQYF
D: -
length: 19
J: TRBJ2-3
size: -
V: TRBV7-8

DNA: TGTGCCAGCTCACCTGGGGGAGGGGCCTCCTACAATGAGCAGTTCTTC
CDR3: CASSPGGGASYNEQFF
D: TRBD2
length: 16
J: TRBJ2-1
size: once
V: TRBV18

DNA: TGCGCCAGCAGCTCGGGACCGGGACAGGGAATGGAGACCCAGTACTTC
CDR3: CASSSGPGQGMETQYF
D: TRBD1
length: 16
J: TRBJ2-5
size: -
V: TRBV5-1

DNA: TGTGCCAGCTCACCATTAAGGGATCAGCCCCAGCATTTT
CDR3: CASSPLRDQPQHF
D: -
length: 13
J: TRBJ1-5
size: -
V: TRBV18

DNA: TGTGCCTGGACGGGACGGCTGAACACTGAAGCTTTCTTT
CDR3: CAWTGRLNTEAFF
D: -
length: 13
J: TRBJ1-1
size: -
V: TRBV30

DNA: TGTGCCAGCAGCTTACAGGGTATCTCTGGAAACACCATATATTTT
CDR3: CASSLQGISGNTIYF
D: -
length: 15
J: TRBJ1-3
size: -
V: TRBV5-6

DNA: TGTGCCAGCAGCTACGAAAGCTCCTACGAGCAGTACTTC
CDR3: CASSYESSYEQYF
D: -
length: 13
J: TRBJ2-7
size: -
V: TRBV7-9

DNA: TGTGCCAGCAGCCAAGGGCCGAACTCTGGAAACACCATATATTTT
CDR3: CASSQGPNSGNTIYF
D: -
length: 15
J: TRBJ1-3
size: -
V: TRBV4-2

DNA: TGTGCCAGCAGCCAAGATCTGGGGGGTCGGGAAAAACTGTTTTTT
CDR3: CASSQDLGGREKLFF
D: -
length: 15
J: TRBJ1-4
size: -
V: TRBV4-2

DNA: TGTGCCAGCAGCCTTACAGGGACCGGGGAGCTGTTTTTT
CDR3: CASSLTGTGELFF
D: -
length: 13
J: TRBJ2-2
size: -
V: TRBV11-3

DNA: TGTGCCTGGAGCTATCTGAACACTGAAGCTTTCTTT
CDR3: CAWSYLNTEAFF
D: -
length: 12
J: TRBJ1-1
size: -
V: TRBV30

DNA: TGTGCCAGTAAAGCCGCAGGACGAGCAGCTGAAGCTTTCTTT
CDR3: CASKAAGRAAEAFF
D: -
length: 14
J: TRBJ1-1
size: few
V: TRBV19

DNA: TGTGCCAGCAGACAGACTAGCGGGGAGCACGGGGAGCTGTTTTTT
CDR3: CASRQTSGEHGELFF
D: TRBD2
length: 15
J: TRBJ2-2
size: -
V: TRBV6-1

DNA: TGTGCCAGCCGACCGTATAGCAATCAGCCCCAGCATTTT
CDR3: CASRPYSNQPQHF
D: -
length: 13
J: TRBJ1-5
size: -
V: TRBV28